This T cell receptor (beta chain) was found in a study of cytomegalovirus exposure and HLA in healthy donors. Overall study findings and caveats: Diagnosis of cytomegalovirus status made by the classifier reportedly showed high specificity and sensitivity. In a later analysis, 16,951 TCR beta sequences were associated with HLA alleles at 0.05 false discovery rate.

Both 60 Vbeta primers and 13 Jbeta primers went into the PCR. Profiled with immunoSEQ multiplex PCR; TCRdb holds only in-frame clones, not every one. The table records 140,000 to 150,000 clones, around three quarters of them present only once. Points on this clone: Its antigen is still unknown.

The receptor was isolated from a woman aged 55-70 years in good health and CMV-seropositive. The sequenced sample consisted of PBMCs.

The CDR3 DNA sequence: TGTGCCAGCAGCGCCGGGACAGCATTGAACACTGAAGCTTTCTTT. Amino acid sequence: CASSAGTALNTEAFF. This sequence joins TRBV7-6 and TRBJ1-1; 7 bases line up with TRBD1. The length of the CDR3 is 15 residues. The V gene's germline CDR1 is SGHVS and CDR2 FNYEAQ. The V gene end was trimmed by 5 bases and the J gene end by 0 bases; junction bases not matched to a gene: 6.